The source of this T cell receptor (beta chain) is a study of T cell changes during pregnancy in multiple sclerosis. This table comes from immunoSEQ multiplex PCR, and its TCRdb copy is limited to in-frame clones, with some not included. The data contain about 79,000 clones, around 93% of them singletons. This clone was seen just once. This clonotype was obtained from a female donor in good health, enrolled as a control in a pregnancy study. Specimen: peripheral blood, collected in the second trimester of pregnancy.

CDR3 loop: CASSLGQANTEAFF. As DNA, the CDR3 is TGTGCCAGCAGCTTAGGGCAGGCGAACACTGAAGCTTTCTTT. The V call is TRBV7-2, the J call TRBJ1-1; unclear D gene. Trimming left V 1 base short and J 1 base short, with 7 bases between. This CDR3 spans 14 amino acids. In germline, CDR1 is SGHTA, CDR2 FQGNSA.